This T cell receptor (beta chain) was sequenced in a study of blood T cell repertoires in COVID-19. Study as a whole: Whether acute or convalescent, the COVID-19 samples came from the United States, Italy and Spain.

This CDR3 has 15 residues. The germline gives CDR1 SGHAT, CDR2 FQNNGV. V lost 2 bases and J lost 0; bases outside the gene matches: 1. TCRdb keeps only in-frame clones here, not all; method: immunoSEQ multiplex PCR. Seen here are about 170,000 clones, about 85% observed once, and the top ten hold approximately 14%. The V call is TRBV11-2, the J call TRBJ1-3; 7 positions match TRBD1. The specimen sequenced was peripheral blood. The clonotype originates from a woman in her 70s with COVID-19, enrolled during active disease. The CDR3 DNA is TGTGCCAGCAGCTTAACAGGGGTCTCTGGAAACACCATATATTTT. Protein product: CASSLTGVSGNTIYF.